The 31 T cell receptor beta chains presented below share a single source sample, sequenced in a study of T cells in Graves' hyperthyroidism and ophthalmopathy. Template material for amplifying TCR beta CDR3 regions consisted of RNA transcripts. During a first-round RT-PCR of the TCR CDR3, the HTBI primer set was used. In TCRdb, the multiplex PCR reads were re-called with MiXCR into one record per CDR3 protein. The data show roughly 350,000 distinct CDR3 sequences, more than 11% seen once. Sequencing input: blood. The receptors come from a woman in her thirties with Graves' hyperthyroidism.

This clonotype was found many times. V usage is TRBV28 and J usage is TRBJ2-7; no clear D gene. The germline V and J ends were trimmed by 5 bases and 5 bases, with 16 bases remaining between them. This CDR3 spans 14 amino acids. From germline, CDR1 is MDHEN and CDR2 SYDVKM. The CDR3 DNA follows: TGTGCCAGCAGTCATCGCGAACAAGCCCACGAGCAGTACTTC. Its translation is CASSHREQAHEQYF.

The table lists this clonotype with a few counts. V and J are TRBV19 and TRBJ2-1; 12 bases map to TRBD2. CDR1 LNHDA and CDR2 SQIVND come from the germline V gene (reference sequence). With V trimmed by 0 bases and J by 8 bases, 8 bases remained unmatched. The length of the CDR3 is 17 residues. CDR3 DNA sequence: TGTGCCAGTAGTATAGATCTCCTAGCGGGAGGGGGGGATGAGCAGTTCTTC. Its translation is CASSIDLLAGGGDEQFF. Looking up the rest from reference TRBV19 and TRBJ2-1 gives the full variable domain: DGGITQSPKYLFRKEGQNVTLSCEQNLNHDAMYWYRQDPGQGLRLIYYSQIVNDFQKGDIAEGYSVSREKKESFPLTVTSAQKNPTAFYLCASSIDLLAGGGDEQFFGPGTRLTVL.

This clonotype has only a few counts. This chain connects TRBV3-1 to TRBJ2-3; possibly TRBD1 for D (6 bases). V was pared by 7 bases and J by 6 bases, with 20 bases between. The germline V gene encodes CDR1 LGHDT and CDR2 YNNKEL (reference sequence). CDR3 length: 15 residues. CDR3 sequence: CASKKVVGGSDTQYF. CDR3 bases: TGTGCCAGCAAAAAAGTAGTTGGGGGCAGTGATACGCAGTATTTT.

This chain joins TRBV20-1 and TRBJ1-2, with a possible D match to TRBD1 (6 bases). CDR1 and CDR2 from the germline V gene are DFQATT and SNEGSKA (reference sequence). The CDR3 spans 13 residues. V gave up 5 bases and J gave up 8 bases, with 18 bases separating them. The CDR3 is CSAHEQGPKGYTF. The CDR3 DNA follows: TGCAGTGCTCACGAACAGGGCCCAAAGGGCTACACCTTC.

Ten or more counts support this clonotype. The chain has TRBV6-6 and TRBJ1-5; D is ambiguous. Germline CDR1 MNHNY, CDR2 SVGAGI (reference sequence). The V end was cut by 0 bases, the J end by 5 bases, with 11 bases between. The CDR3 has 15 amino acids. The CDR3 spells CASSYSGSPHQPQHF. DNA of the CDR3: TGTGCCAGCAGTTACTCGGGGTCCCCACATCAGCCCCAGCATTTT.

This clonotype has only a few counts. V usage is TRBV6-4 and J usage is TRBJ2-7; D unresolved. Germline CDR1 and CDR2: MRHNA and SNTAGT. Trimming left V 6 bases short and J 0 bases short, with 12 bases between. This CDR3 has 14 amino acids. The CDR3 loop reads CASRPWASSYEQYF. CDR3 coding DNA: TGTGCCAGCAGGCCGTGGGCCAGCTCCTACGAGCAGTACTTC.

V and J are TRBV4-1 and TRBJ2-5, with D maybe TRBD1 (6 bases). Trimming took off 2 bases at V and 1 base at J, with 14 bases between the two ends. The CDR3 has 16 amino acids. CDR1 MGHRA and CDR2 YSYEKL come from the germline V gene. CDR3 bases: TGCGCCAGCAGCCAAAATTGGGGGCTACCCCAAGAGACCCAGTACTTC. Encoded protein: CASSQNWGLPQETQYF.

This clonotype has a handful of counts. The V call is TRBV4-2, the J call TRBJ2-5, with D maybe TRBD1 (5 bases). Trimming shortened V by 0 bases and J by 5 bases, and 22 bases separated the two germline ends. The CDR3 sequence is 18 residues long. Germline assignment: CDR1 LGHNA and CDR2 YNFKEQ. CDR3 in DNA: TGTGCCAGCAGCCAAGAAGGGGAAGGGGCGAGTTGGACGGAGACCCAGTACTTC. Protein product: CASSQEGEGASWTETQYF.

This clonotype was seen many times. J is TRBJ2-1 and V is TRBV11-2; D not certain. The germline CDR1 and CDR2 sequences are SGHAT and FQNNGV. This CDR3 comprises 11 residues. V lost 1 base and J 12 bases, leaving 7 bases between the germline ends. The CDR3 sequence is CASSLGGWQFF. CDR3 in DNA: TGTGCCAGCAGCTTAGGTGGATGGCAGTTCTTC. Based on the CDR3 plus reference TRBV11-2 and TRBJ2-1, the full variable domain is EAGVAQSPRYKIIEKRQSVAFWCNPISGHATLYWYQQILGQGPKLLIQFQNNGVVDDSQLPKDRFSAERLKGVDSTLKIQPAKLEDSAVYLCASSLGGWQFFGPGTRLTVL.

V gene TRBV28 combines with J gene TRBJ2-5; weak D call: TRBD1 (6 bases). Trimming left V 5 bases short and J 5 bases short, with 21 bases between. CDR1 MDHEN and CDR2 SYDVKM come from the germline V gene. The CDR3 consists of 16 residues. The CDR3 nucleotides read TGTGCCAGCAGTCCCCGGACAGCGCATTTAACGGAGACCCAGTACTTC. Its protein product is CASSPRTAHLTETQYF.

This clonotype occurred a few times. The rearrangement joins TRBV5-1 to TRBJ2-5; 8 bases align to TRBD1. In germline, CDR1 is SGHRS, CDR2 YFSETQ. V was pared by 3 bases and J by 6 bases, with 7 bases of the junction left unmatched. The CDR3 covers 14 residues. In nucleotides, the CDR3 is TGCGCCAGCAGCTCTTCAGGGGGCATGAAGACCCAGTACTTC. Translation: CASSSSGGMKTQYF.

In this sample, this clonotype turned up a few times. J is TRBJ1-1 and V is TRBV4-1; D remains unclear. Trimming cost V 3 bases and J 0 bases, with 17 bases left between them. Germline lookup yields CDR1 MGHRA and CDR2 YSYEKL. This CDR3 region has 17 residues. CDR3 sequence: CASSHLTRLLMNTEAFF. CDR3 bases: TGCGCCAGCAGCCACCTGACTCGGCTACTCATGAACACTGAAGCTTTCTTT.

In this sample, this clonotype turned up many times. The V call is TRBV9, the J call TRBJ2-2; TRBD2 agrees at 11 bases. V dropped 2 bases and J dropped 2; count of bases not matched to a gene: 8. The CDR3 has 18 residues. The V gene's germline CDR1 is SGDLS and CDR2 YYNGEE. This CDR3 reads CASSVQTGLAGNTGELFF. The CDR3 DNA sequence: TGTGCCAGCAGCGTCCAAACCGGACTAGCGGGCAACACCGGGGAGCTGTTTTTT.

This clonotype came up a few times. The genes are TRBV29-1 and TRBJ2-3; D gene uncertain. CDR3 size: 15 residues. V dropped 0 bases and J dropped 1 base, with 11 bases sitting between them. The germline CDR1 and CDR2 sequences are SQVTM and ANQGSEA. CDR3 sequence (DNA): TGCAGCGTTGAAGATCGGCGTGTGGGCACAGATACGCAGTATTTT. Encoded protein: CSVEDRRVGTDTQYF.

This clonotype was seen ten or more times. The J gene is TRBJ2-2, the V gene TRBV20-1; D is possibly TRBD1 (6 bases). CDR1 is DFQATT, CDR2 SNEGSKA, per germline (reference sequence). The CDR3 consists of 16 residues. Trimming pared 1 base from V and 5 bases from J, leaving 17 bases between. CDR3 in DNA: TGCAGTGCTAGAGTCACAGGGAGAGAAAAAACCGGGGAGCTGTTTTTT. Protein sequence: CSARVTGREKTGELFF.

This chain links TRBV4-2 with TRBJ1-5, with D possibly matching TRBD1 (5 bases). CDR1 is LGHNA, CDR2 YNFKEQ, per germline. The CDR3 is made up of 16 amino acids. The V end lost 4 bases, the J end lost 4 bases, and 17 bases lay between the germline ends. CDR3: CASSPFKQAGNQPQHF. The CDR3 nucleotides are TGTGCCAGCAGCCCTTTCAAACAGGCTGGAAATCAGCCCCAGCATTTT.

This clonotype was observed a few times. CDR3 sequence reads: CATSRKRQVRNTEAFF. CDR3 in DNA: TGTGCCACCAGCCGGAAAAGACAGGTCCGCAACACTGAAGCTTTCTTT. The genes are TRBV15 and TRBJ1-1, with TRBD1 as a possible D gene (6 bases). CDR1 and CDR2 from the germline V gene are LNHNV and YYDKDF (reference sequence). With 5 bases removed from V and 2 bases from J, the gap between germline ends came to 18 bases. The CDR3 consists of 16 residues.

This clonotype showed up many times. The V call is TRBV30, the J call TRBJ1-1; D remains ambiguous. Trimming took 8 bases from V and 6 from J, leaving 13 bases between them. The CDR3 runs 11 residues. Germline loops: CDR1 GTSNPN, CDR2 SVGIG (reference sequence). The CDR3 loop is CAGRPESEAFF. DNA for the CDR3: TGTGCCGGACGACCTGAGTCTGAAGCTTTCTTT.

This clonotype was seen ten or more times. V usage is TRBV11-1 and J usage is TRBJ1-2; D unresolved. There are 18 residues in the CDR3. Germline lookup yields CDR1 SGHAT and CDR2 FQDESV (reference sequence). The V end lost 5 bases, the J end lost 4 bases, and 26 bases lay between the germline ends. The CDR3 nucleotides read TGTGCCAGCAGCCTCACCTATGACATTGACACGCACCCCTATGGCTACACCTTC. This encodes CASSLTYDIDTHPYGYTF.

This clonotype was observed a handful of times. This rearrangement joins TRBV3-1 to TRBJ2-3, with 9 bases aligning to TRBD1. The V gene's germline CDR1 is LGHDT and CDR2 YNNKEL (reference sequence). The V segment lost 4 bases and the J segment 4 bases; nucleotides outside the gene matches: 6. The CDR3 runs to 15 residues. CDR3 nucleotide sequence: TGTGCCAGCAGCCTCCCCACAGGGGGCCCAGATACGCAGTATTTT. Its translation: CASSLPTGGPDTQYF.

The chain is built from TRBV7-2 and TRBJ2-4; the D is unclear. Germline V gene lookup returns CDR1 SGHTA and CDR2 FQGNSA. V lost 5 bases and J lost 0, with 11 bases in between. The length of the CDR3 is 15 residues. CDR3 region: CASSQELLAKNIQYF. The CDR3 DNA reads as TGTGCCAGCAGCCAGGAACTCCTAGCCAAAAACATTCAGTACTTC.

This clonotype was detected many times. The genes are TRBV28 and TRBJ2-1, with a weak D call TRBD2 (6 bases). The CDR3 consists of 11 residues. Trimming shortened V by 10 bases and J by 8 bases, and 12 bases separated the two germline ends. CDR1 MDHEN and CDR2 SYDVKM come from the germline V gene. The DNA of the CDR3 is TGTGCCAACGGGGGTTTCGATGAGCAGTTCTTC. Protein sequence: CANGGFDEQFF.

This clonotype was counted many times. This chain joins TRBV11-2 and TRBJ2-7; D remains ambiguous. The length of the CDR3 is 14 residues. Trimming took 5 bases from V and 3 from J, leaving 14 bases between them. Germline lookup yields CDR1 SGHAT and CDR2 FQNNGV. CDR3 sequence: CASSPSPGLYEQYF. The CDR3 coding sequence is TGTGCCAGCAGCCCCAGCCCAGGCCTCTACGAGCAGTACTTC.

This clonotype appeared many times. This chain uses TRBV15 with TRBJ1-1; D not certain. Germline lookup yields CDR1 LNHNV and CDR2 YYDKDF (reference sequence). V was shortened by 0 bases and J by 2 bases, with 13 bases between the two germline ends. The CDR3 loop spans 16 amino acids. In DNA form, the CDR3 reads TGTGCCACCAGCAGAGATCCCCAAACCCTCAACACTGAAGCTTTCTTT. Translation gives CATSRDPQTLNTEAFF.

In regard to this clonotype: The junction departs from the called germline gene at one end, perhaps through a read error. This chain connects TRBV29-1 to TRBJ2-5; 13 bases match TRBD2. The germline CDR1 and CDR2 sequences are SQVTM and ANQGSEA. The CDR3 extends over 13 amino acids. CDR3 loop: CSVGTSGEEIQYF. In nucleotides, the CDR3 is TGCAGCGTGGGGACTAGCGGGGAAGAGATCCAGTACTTC. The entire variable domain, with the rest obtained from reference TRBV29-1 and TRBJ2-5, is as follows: SAVISQKPSRDICQRGTSLTIQCQVDSQVTMMFWYRQQPGQSLTLIATANQGSEATYESGFVIDKFPISRPNLTFSTLTVSNMSPEDSSIYLCSVGTSGEEIQYFGPGTRLLVL.

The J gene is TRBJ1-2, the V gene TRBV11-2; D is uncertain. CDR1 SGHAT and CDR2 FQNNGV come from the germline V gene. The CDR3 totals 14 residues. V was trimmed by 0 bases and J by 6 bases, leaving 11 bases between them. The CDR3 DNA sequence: TGTGCCAGCAGCTTAGATCAGATTCGGCATGGCTACACCTTC. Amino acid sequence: CASSLDQIRHGYTF.

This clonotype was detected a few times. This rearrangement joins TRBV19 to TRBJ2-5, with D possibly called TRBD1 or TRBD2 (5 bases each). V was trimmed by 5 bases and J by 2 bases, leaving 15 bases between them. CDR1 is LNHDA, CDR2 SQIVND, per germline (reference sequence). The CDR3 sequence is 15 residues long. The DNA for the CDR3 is TGTGCCAGTAGTGTGTCCGGGACCTGGCAAGAGACCCAGTACTTC. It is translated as CASSVSGTWQETQYF.

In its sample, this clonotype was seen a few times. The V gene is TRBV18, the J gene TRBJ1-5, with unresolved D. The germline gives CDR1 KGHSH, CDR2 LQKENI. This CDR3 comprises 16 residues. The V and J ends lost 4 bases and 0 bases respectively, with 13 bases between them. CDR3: CASSRYPTDSNQPQHF. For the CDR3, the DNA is TGTGCCAGCTCACGCTACCCAACGGATAGCAATCAGCCCCAGCATTTT.

CDR3 bases: TGCAGTGTCCAACAAGAGACCCAGTACTTC. Translated: CSVQQETQYF. This sequence joins TRBV20-1 and TRBJ2-5, with D hard to call. Germline V lookup: CDR1 DFQATT, CDR2 SNEGSKA (reference sequence). Trimming left V 7 bases short and J 2 bases short, with 5 bases between. This CDR3 has 10 amino acids.

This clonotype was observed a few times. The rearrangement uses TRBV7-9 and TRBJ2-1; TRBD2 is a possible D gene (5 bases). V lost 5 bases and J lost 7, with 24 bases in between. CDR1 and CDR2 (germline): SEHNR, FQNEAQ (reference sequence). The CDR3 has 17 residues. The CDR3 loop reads CASSPPGRANRGNEQFF. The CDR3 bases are TGTGCCAGCAGCCCACCTGGTAGGGCGAATAGAGGGAATGAGCAGTTCTTC.

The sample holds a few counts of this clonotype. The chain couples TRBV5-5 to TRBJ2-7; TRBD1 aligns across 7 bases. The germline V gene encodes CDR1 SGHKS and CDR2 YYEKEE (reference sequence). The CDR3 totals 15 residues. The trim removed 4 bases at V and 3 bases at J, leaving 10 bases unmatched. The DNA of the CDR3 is TGTGCCAGCAGCCTAACAGGGGCCTCGGGCTACGAGCAGTACTTC. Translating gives CASSLTGASGYEQYF.